What follows describes a single TCR beta chain. This specimen comes from a study of identifying expanded T cells in peripheral blood. The repertoire was sequenced with immunoSEQ multiplex PCR; TCRdb's copy has only in-frame clones and lacks some. The table lists about 90,000 clones, 70% to 90% of them singletons. CDR3 length: 15 residues. Germline loops: CDR1 SGHTS, CDR2 YDEGEE. V gave up 1 base and J gave up 2 bases, with 12 bases separating them. This TCR was sampled from a person aged 18 to 75 in good health. The chain has TRBV5-8 and TRBJ1-2; tentative D call: TRBD1 (5 bases). Input material: blood. The CDR3, as DNA: TGTGCCAGCAGCTTGTTACAGGCAAGCAACTATGGCTACACCTTC. Translating gives CASSLLQASNYGYTF.